The T cell receptor (beta chain) described here comes from a study of shared clonotypes between healthy human individuals. Study-wide context: Each donor's CD4 naive and CD4 memory cells filled three plates apiece, CD8 naive two, and CD8 memory one. Points from the study as a whole: Genetic and exposure-history diversity was limited by the few donors. Donor clonotype sharing was expected to depend on sequencing depth.

Authors' data handling: Filtering differed, since immunoSEQ gave only junction sequences and no quality scores. Repertoires were generated with immunoSEQ multiplex PCR, while TCRdb's copy carries only in-frame clones and drops some. V and J calls and clone size follow that table, whereas D and trimming were derived from the DNA. The table has some 790,000 clones, over 60% seen once. Trimming left V 5 bases short and J 5 bases short, with 24 bases between. From germline, CDR1 is SGHNT and CDR2 YENEEA. The CDR3 consists of 17 residues. With regard to this clone: Its antigen is not known.

The chain couples TRBV11-3 to TRBJ2-5; weak D call: TRBD2 (6 bases). The TCR was taken from a woman aged 25 to 39 in good health. Sequenced sample: memory CD4+ T cells sorted from blood. Noted subset: CD45RA-negative fraction. The CDR3 protein is CASSTRTGLSLGETQYF. The CDR3, as DNA: TGTGCCAGCAGCACACGAACGGGACTTTCCCTAGGCGAGACCCAGTACTTC.